This T cell receptor beta chain was sequenced for a study of blood T cell repertoires in COVID-19. About the study: The origin of the acute and convalescent COVID-19 samples was the United States, Italy and Spain. PBMCs, B-cell-depleted T cells, or T cells were the source of the cDNA or gDNA that made up the material.

Donors were grouped by their self-reported clinical history. Per the study methods: By means of reference gene primer amplification, nucleated cell counts were estimated. TCRdb's table, derived via immunoSEQ multiplex PCR, lists solely in-frame clones and lacks some. That table is the source of V, J and clone size, and D and trimming were worked out from the DNA. Of a few hundred thousand clones in the sample, roughly 85% are singletons; the top ten hold under 20%. CDR3 length: 16 residues. V was shortened by 2 bases and J by 5 bases, with 15 bases between the two germline ends. From germline, CDR1 is SEHNR and CDR2 FQNEAQ (reference sequence).

This receptor was taken from a man in his forties who had recovered from COVID-19. The source material was PBMCs or T cells enriched from blood (not recorded which). J is TRBJ2-2 and V is TRBV7-9, with D possibly matching TRBD2 (5 bases). CDR3 sequence (DNA): TGTGCCAGCAGCTTATCGAGTGGAGGTAAAACCGGGGAGCTGTTTTTT. Translated, it gives CASSLSSGGKTGELFF.